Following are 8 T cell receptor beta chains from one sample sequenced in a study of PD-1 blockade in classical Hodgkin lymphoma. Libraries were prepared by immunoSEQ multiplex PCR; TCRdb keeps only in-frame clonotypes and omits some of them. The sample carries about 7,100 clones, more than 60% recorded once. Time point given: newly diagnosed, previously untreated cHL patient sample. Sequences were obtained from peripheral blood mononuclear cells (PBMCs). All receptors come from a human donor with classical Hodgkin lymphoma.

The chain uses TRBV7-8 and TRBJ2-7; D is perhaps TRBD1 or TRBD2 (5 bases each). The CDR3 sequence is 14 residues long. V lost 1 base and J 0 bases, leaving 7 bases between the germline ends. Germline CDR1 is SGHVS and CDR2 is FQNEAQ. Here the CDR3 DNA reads TGTGCCAGCAGCTTAGTCGGGACCTCCTACGAGCAGTACTTC. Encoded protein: CASSLVGTSYEQYF.

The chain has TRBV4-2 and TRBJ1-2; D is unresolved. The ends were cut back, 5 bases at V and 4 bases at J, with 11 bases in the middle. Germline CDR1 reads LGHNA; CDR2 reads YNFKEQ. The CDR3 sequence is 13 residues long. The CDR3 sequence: CASSKGKTYGYTF. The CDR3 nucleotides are TGTGCCAGCAGCAAGGGAAAGACCTATGGCTACACCTTC.

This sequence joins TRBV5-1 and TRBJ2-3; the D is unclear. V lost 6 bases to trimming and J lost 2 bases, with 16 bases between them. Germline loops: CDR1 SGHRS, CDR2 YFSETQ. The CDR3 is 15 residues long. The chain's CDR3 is CASTYSQRITDTQYF. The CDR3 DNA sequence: TGCGCCAGCACCTACTCACAGAGGATCACAGATACGCAGTATTTT. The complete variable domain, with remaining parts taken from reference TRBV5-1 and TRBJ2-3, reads KAGVTQTPRYLIKTRGQQVTLSCSPISGHRSVSWYQQTPGQGLQFLFEYFSETQRNKGNFPGRFSGRQFSNSRSEMNVSTLELGDSALYLCASTYSQRITDTQYFGPGTRLTVL.

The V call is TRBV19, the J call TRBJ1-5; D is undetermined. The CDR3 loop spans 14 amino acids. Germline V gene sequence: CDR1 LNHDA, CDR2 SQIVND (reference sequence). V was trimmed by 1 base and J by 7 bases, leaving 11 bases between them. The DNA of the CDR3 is TGTGCCAGTAGTATAGTCCCCCTGCGACAGCCCCAGCATTTT. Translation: CASSIVPLRQPQHF.

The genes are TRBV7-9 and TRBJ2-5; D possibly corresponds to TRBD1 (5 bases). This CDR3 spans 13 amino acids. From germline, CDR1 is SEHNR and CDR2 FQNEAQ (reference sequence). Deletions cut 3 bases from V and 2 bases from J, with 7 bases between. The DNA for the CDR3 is TGTGCCAGCAGCTTCGACAGTCAAGAGACCCAGTACTTC. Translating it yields CASSFDSQETQYF.

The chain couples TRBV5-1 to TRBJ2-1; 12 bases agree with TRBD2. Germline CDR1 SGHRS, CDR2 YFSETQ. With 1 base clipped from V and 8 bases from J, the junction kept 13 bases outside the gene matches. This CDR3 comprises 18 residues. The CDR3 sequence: CASSLKIRPSGGADEQFF. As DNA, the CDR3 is TGCGCCAGCAGCTTGAAGATCCGGCCTAGCGGGGGGGCCGATGAGCAGTTCTTC.

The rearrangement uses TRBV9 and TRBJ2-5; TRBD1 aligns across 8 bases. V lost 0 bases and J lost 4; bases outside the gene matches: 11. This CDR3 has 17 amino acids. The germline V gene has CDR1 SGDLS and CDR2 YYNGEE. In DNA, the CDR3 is TGTGCCAGCAGCGTAGGCAGGGGGCAGGTTGTGGGAGAGACCCAGTACTTC. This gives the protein CASSVGRGQVVGETQYF.

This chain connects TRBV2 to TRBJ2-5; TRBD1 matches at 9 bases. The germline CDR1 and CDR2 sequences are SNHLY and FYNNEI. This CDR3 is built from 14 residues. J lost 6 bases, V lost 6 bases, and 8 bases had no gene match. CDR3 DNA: TGTGCCAGCAGGGGACAGGGTAGCAGGAAGACCCAGTACTTC. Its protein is CASRGQGSRKTQYF.